Reported below is one T cell receptor beta chain. The specificity of this receptor is unknown. The input lacks base qualities; no much larger clone sits a single base away. The time point tag for this specimen amounts to: about 25 weeks on oral tofacitinib. This specimen's treatment or condition label, interpreted: oral pan-JAK inhibitor, 5-10 mg twice daily. Lesional scalp punch biopsies and peripheral blood were obtained from alopecia areata patients. PBMCs were separated by density centrifugation and stained for CD3, CD4 and CD8, after which CD4+ and CD8+ T cells were sorted on a FACSAria. The source of the sample is a study of CD8+ T cells in alopecia areata (dated by TCRdb to 2016 to 2019). Context from the whole study: The treated patients took part in an open-label pilot trial in which moderate-to-severe alopecia areata was treated with oral tofacitinib at 5 to 10 mg twice daily. Tofacitinib was given for 6 to 18 months, followed by 6 months of follow-up off drug to assess delayed response and recurrence. In treated patients, disease severity was measured using the SALT score, which gives the percentage of scalp surface area affected. The study used high-throughput TCRbeta sequencing to examine T cell clonal expansion in alopecia areata, in both the C3H/HeJ mouse model and human patients. Scalp tissue and sorted CD4+ and CD8+ peripheral blood T cells from patchy and totalis/universalis alopecia areata patients and from healthy controls were covered by human TCRbeta sequencing. Tofacitinib-treated patients had biopsies at baseline and at 4 and 24 weeks of treatment, with a later scalp biopsy in several patients. Clonality in the scalp was compared among normal scalp (n=4), patchy alopecia areata scalp (n=8), and alopecia totalis/universalis scalp (n=8). RNA came from the PAXgene miRNA kit for fixed scalp, the miRNeasy kit for PBMCs, and the RNeasy kit for mouse skin. TCRbeta CDR3 regions were amplified by immunoSEQ multiplex PCR using 35 Vbeta forward and 13 Jbeta reverse primers.

Receptor amplification or capture employed the immunoSEQ multiplex PCR assay. To provide template for TCR sequencing, every sample had RNA extracted and reverse transcribed into cDNA. First-strand cDNA was synthesized using SuperScript III with a 2:1 mix of oligo-dT and random hexamers. A synthetic immune receptor repertoire was used to assess amplification bias, and residual bias was removed computationally. The paper's data handling went like this. Raw reads were preprocessed to remove errors, and CDR3 was defined by IMGT conventions from the conserved cysteine to phenylalanine. Clonality was computed as 1 minus the Shannon entropy, with the entropy normalized by log2 of the number of productive unique TCRs. Whether each scalp clone was CD4 or CD8 was inferred by checking scalp TCRbeta sequences against the CD4 and CD8 repertoires from sorted blood. In its TCRdb copy, this immuneACCESS table keeps in-frame sequences only and misses some clones. Where compared with another copy, unresolved V genes explain less than half of these, and the others have no known cause. V and J calls and clone size are given by that table; D and trimming were obtained from the DNA. Present in this sample are 270,000 or so clones, 55% to 70% of which were seen just once. Approximately 1.8% of the sample is taken by the ten largest.

The germline V gene gives CDR1 as SGHRS and CDR2 as YFSETQ. From cysteine to phenylalanine, the CDR3 is 15 amino acids long. Kept here is only the CDR3 DNA, which spans 45 bases and is read in frame from base 1. The trim is 0 bases for V and 4 bases for J, with a gap of 13 bases between the germline ends. Study-level results and caveats: During tofacitinib treatment, many expanded lesional clones stuck around in both scalp and blood, and this persistence may partly explain why relapse happens after treatment is stopped. Lesional scalp, especially in alopecia totalis/universalis, showed higher clonality and more expanded CD8+ clones than normal scalp, suggesting antigenic drive. Shared TCR sequences between patients were less evident than in mice, which may be partly attributable to HLA diversity in the patient population. Because the treated cohort was small and included a single nonresponder, larger studies are needed to assess links between baseline CD8+ expansion and response. With tofacitinib, both scalp clonality and the number of expanded CD8+ clones among the top 100 scalp clones went down significantly. Unlike mouse skin, where gammadelta T cells dominate, normal human skin contains resident alphabeta T cells that get sequenced too, which complicates analysis of the scalp TCR repertoire.

The chain is assembled from TRBV5-1 and TRBJ1-2, with no D gene named confidently. The clonotype originates from a human donor with alopecia areata. This specimen consisted of CD4+ T cells sorted from blood, obtained at week 24, from a patient treated with tofacitinib. The DNA sequence reads TGCGCCAGCAGCTTGGTAGCAGGAGCGAGCTATGGCTACACCTTC. It translates to CASSLVAGASYGYTF. The CDR3, completed at both ends by the reference TRBV5-1 and TRBJ1-2 genes, gives the full variable domain KAGVTQTPRYLIKTRGQQVTLSCSPISGHRSVSWYQQTPGQGLQFLFEYFSETQRNKGNFPGRFSGRQFSNSRSEMNVSTLELGDSALYLCASSLVAGASYGYTFGSGTRLTVV.